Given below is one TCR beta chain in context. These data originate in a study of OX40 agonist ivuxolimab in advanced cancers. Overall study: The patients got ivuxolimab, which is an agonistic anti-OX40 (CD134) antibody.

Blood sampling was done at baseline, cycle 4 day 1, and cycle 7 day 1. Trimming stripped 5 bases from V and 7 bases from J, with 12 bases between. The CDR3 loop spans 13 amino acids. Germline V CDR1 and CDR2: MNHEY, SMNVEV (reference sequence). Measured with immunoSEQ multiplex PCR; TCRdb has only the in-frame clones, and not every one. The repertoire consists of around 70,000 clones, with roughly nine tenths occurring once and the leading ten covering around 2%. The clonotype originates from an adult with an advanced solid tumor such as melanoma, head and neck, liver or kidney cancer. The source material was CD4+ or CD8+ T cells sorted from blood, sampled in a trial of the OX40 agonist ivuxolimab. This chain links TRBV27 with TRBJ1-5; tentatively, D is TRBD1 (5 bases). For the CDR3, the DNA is TGTGCCAGCAGTATTCAGGGAACACAGCCCCAGCATTTT. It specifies CASSIQGTQPQHF.